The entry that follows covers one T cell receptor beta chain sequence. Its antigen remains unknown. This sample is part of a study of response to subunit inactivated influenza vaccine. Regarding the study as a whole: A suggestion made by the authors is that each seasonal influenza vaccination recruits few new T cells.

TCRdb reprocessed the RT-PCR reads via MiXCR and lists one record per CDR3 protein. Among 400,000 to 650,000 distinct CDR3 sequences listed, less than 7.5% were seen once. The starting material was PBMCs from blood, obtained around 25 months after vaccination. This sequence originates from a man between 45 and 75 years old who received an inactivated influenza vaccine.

The CDR3 DNA reads TGTGCCAGCAGCTCGGGCGGGCGGGATACCAATGAGCAGTTCTTC. It codes for CASSSGGRDTNEQFF. This chain joins TRBV7-3 and TRBJ2-1; possibly TRBD2 for D (6 bases). CDR1 and CDR2 (germline): SGHTA, FQGTGA. There are 15 residues in the CDR3. Trimming removed 4 bases from V and 6 bases from J, with 16 bases in between.